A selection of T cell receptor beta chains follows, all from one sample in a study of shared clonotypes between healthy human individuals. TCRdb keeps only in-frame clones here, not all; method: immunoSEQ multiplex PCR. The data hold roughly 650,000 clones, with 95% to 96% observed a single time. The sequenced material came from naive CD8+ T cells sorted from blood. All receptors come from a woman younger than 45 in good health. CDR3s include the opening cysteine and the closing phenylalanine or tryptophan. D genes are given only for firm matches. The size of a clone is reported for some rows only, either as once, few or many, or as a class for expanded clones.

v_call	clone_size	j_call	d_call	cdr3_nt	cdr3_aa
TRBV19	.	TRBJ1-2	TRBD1	TGTGCCAGTAGTCTACTTGGGGACAGGGACTACACCTTC	CASSLLGDRDYTF
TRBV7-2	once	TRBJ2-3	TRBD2	TGTGCCAGCAGCTTAGCGTGGAGACTAGCGGGAGGGACTTCACAGACAGATACGCAGTATTTT	CASSLAWRLAGGTSQTDTQYF
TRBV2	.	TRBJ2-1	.	TGTGCCAGCAGTGAAGACGGTAGGTCCTACAATGAGCAGTTCTTC	CASSEDGRSYNEQFF
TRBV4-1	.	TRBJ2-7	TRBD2	TGCGCCAGCAGCCACCAGATAGGAGGGAGGGGCCCTACCTACGAGCAGTACTTC	CASSHQIGGRGPTYEQYF
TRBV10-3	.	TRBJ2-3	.	TGTGCCATCACTGAGTTCTCCACAGATACGCAGTATTTT	CAITEFSTDTQYF
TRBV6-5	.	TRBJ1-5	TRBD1	TGTGCCAGCAGTACAGGGGCCAATCAGCCCCAGCATTTT	CASSTGANQPQHF
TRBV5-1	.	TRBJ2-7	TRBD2	TGCGCCAGCAGCCGGACTAGCGGGGAGAGCTCCTACGAGCAGTACTTC	CASSRTSGESSYEQYF
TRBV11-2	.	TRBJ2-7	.	TGTGCCAGCGGGGCGGGCAGCATCTACGAGCAGTACTTC	CASGAGSIYEQYF
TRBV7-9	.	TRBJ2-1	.	TGTGCCAGCAACCTGCCGGAGGGAGGATCCTACAATGAGCAGTTCTTC	CASNLPEGGSYNEQFF
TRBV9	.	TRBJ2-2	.	TGTGCCAGCAGCCTAACCGGGGAGCTGTTTTTT	CASSLTGELFF
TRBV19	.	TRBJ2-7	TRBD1	TGTGCCAGTAGTGGACAGGGGACGGAGGAGCAGTACTTC	CASSGQGTEEQYF
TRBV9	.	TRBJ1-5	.	TGTGCCAGCAGCCCCGGGTTGGGGGCGGGCAATCAGCCCCAGCATTTT	CASSPGLGAGNQPQHF
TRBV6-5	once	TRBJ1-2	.	TGTGCCAGCAGTTACGGACCAACAGGAGGCTACACCTTC	CASSYGPTGGYTF
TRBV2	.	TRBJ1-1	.	TGTGCCAGCAGTCCATTTTTCACTGGGGGGAACACTGAAGCTTTCTTT	CASSPFFTGGNTEAFF
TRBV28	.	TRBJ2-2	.	TGTGCCAGCAGTCCCTCTCGCTTCACCGGGGAGCTGTTTTTT	CASSPSRFTGELFF
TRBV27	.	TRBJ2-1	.	TGTGCCAGCAGTCTCACTAGCTTCAATGAGCAGTTCTTC	CASSLTSFNEQFF
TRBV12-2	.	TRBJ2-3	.	TGTGCAAGTCGCCACAGTTTAAGACAGGGAACAGATACGCAGTATTTT	CASRHSLRQGTDTQYF
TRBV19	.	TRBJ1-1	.	TGTGCCAGTAGTATAGATCTCGAGGACAAGCAGGCCTTT	CASSIDLEDKQAF
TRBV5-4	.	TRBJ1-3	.	TGTGCCAGCAGTAATTCCGGATATCCTGACATATATTTT	CASSNSGYPDIYF
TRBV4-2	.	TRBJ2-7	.	TGTGCCAGCAGCCAAGGACAATATAGCGGCTACGAGCAGTACTTC	CASSQGQYSGYEQYF
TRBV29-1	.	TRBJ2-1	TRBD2	TGCAGCGTTGATAGGCGGGGGGACAATGAGCAGTTCTTC	CSVDRRGDNEQFF
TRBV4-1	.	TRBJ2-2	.	TGCGCCAGCAGCTTTGACAAAACCGGGGAGTTGTTTTTT	CASSFDKTGELFF
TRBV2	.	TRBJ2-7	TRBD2	TGTGCCAGCAGTCACCAAGCGGGATTTACCGACGAGCAGTACTTC	CASSHQAGFTDEQYF
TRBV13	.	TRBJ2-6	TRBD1	TGTGCCAGCAACCCCTTTGGACAGGGGGTCGCTGGGACCAACGTCCTGACTTTC	CASNPFGQGVAGTNVLTF
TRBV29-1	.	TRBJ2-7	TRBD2	TGCAGCGTTGAATTTCCTAGCGGATCCTCCTACGAGCAGTACTTC	CSVEFPSGSSYEQYF
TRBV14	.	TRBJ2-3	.	TGTGCCAGCAGCCAAGGGAGGGCCAGGGCCAGCGATACGCAGTATTTT	CASSQGRARASDTQYF
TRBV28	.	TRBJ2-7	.	TGTGCCACCACCGACCTGTACGAGCAGTACTTC	CATTDLYEQYF
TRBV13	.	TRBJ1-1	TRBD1	TGTGCCAGCAGCTTAGGGGGACAGGGGAGGGACACTGAAGCTTTCTTT	CASSLGGQGRDTEAFF
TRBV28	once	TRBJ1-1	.	TGTGCCAGCAGTCCACCCGTCCAGAGCATGAACACTGAAGCTTTCTTT	CASSPPVQSMNTEAFF
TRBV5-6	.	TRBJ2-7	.	TGTGCCAGCAGCCGGGGCTTAGGCGGTTGGTACGAGCAGTACTTC	CASSRGLGGWYEQYF
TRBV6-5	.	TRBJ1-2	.	TGTGCCAGCAGTTACCTACAGGGCTGGGGCTACACCTTC	CASSYLQGWGYTF
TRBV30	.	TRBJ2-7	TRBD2	TGTGCCTGGAGTGTACTTGGTAGCGGGCCCCATCCAGCCTACGAGCAGTACTTC	CAWSVLGSGPHPAYEQYF
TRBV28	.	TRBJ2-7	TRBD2	TGTGCCAGCAGACGTAGCGGGACCTTTAAATACGAGCAGTACTTC	CASRRSGTFKYEQYF
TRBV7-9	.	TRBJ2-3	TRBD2	TGTGGACTAGCGAGACAAGCTGGCACAGATACGCAGTATTTT	CGLARQAGTDTQYF
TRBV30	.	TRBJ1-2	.	TGTGCCTGGCGGGGCAGAGGGAACTATGGCTACACCTTC	CAWRGRGNYGYTF
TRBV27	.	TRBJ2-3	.	TGTGCCAGCAGAGCGGGTATAGTCACAGATACGCAGTATTTT	CASRAGIVTDTQYF
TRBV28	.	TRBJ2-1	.	TGTGCCAGCAGTTTACTCCGGAATGAGCAGTTCTTC	CASSLLRNEQFF
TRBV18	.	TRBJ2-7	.	TGTGCCAGCTCACCGGACAGCTACGAGCAGTACTTC	CASSPDSYEQYF
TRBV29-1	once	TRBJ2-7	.	TGCAGCGTTGAAGACTGGCAGGGGGGATACGAGCAGTACTTC	CSVEDWQGGYEQYF
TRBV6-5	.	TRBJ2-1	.	TGTGCCAGCAGTTACTTCGCAGGGGTGGATGAGCAGTTCTTC	CASSYFAGVDEQFF
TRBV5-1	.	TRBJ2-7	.	TGCGCCAGCAGCTCCAGGGTTGCGGCGCTCAGGGTGGATATAGAGCAGTACTTC	CASSSRVAALRVDIEQYF
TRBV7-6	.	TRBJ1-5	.	TGTGCCAGCAGCTACGGGGCAAATCAGCCCCAGCATTTT	CASSYGANQPQHF
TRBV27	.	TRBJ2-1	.	TGTGCCAGCAGTTTCGACGGGAGCTCCTACAATGAGCAGTTCTTC	CASSFDGSSYNEQFF
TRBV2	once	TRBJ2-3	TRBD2	TGTGCCAGCAGTGTCGCGGGAGTACGCCCCAGGGGCACAGATACGCAGTATTTT	CASSVAGVRPRGTDTQYF
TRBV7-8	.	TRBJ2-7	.	TGTGCCAGCAGCACCCGGGACCGTTACTCCTACGAGCAGTACTTC	CASSTRDRYSYEQYF
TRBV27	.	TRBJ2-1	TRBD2	TGTGCCAGCAGTTACAGCGGGAGGGCCTGGGACAATGAGCAGTTCTTC	CASSYSGRAWDNEQFF
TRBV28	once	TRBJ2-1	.	TGTGCCAGCAGTTCCGGTACTCACAATGAGCAGTTCTTC	CASSSGTHNEQFF
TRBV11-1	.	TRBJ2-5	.	TGTGCCAGCGCCCTGACCGAGACCCAGTACTTC	CASALTETQYF